This TCR beta chain appears in the sequencing data of a study of blood T cell repertoires in COVID-19. Study information: In each case, the material was cDNA or gDNA derived from T cells, B-cell-depleted T cells, or PBMCs.

Using immunoSEQ multiplex PCR, the repertoire was profiled, and TCRdb retains in-frame clones only, with some absent. The sample consists of some 200,000 clones, around 90% of them appearing once. Germline CDR1 and CDR2: KGHDR and SFDVKD. CDR3 size: 15 residues. The V and J ends lost 4 bases and 2 bases respectively, with 12 bases between them. This sequence originates from a man in his forties or fifties with acute or convalescent COVID-19. Sequenced input: peripheral blood. This chain links TRBV24-1 with TRBJ2-3; no reliable D call. The CDR3 protein is CATSDSSRLTDTQYF. CDR3 in DNA: TGTGCCACCAGTGACAGTTCTAGACTCACAGATACGCAGTATTTT.